The T cell receptor (beta chain) under discussion was sequenced for a study of cytomegalovirus exposure and HLA in healthy donors. Study as a whole: Early released data had tens of millions of unique TCRs, all coming from HLA-typed donors.

General study results and limits: Reportedly, fewer N-insertions than the approximately 690-donor mean appeared in an Asian-associated ancestry cluster in a later analysis. Overall, roughly 160 TCR beta chains were annotated as cytomegalovirus-associated. What was likely a sequencing artifact was a cluster of highly shared sequence variants.

With regard to this clone: Its matching antigen is unknown.

The CDR3 length is 11 residues. V lost 7 bases and J 6 bases, leaving 10 bases between the germline ends. Germline CDR1 MDHEN, CDR2 SYDVKM. Vbeta (60) and Jbeta (13) primers were used in the PCR. Using immunoSEQ multiplex PCR, the repertoire was profiled, and TCRdb retains in-frame clones only, with some absent. The sample lists 150,000 to 200,000 clones, roughly four fifths occurring once. This chain uses TRBV28 with TRBJ2-7; TRBD2 is a possible D gene (6 bases). The specimen sequenced was PBMCs. The clonotype originates from a man aged 50 to 59 in good health and CMV-seropositive. The CDR3 DNA reads as TGTGCCAGCACCGCCGGGGGCGAGCAGTACTTC. Amino acid sequence: CASTAGGEQYF.